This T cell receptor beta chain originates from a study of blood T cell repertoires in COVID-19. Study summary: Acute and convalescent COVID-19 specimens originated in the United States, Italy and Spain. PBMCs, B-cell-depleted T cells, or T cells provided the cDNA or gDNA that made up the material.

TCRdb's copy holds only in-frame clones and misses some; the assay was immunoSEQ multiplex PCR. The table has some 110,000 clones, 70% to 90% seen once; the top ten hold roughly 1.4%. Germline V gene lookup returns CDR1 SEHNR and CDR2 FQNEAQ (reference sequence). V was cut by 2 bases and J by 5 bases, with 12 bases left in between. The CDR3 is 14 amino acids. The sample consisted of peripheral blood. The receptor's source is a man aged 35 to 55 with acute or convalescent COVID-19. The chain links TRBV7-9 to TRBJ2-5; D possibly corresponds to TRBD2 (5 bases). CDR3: CASSLSGRWETQYF. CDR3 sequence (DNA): TGTGCCAGCAGCTTATCGGGGAGATGGGAGACCCAGTACTTC.